This T cell receptor beta chain comes out of a study of cytomegalovirus exposure and HLA in healthy donors (dated by TCRdb to 2016 to 2017). Some background on the complete study: According to a later analysis, one platform produced both the approximately 110 validation repertoires and the roughly 650 repertoires of the first cohort. The study was designed to test whether signatures of past pathogen exposure could be identified by cataloging public T cell receptors. In addition to the first cohort of 666 subjects, a separate validation cohort of 120 different subjects was used. To predict cytomegalovirus infection status, the study combined high-throughput TCR immunosequencing, statistical association of individual TCRs with disease status, and machine learning.

The germline V gene provides CDR1 LGHNA and CDR2 YSLEER. The germline V and J ends show losses of 4 bases and 1 base respectively, and no gene match explains 5 bases of the junction. The CDR3 runs 15 amino acids, cysteine and phenylalanine included. The DNA shown is the 45-base CDR3, in frame from base 1. The donors were included in the validation cohort of roughly 120 subjects, a group kept apart from the roughly 680-subject first cohort. Receptor libraries were prepared by the immunoSEQ multiplex PCR assay. Regarding the original processing steps: A statistical classification framework was built to diagnose cytomegalovirus status from the catalog of TCR beta chain sequences. In TCRdb, the immuneACCESS table is reduced to in-frame sequences with V and J assigned. These tables do not hold every clone; where another copy was compared, an unresolved V gene accounts for under half, and the others remain unexplained. D and trimming come from the DNA, and the V and J calls and clone size come from that table. The sample table holds under 200,000 clones, of which less than 95% were seen once. The ten largest clones capture approximately 3% of the sample.

Study-wide findings and limitations: In vitro tests confirmed that a few of the cytomegalovirus-associated TCR beta chains recognize cytomegalovirus antigens. Cytomegalovirus status was reported to be diagnosed by the classifier with high specificity and sensitivity in both the original and validation cohorts. The authors suggested that the approach could potentially be extended to other disease states and immunological phenotypes. In a later analysis, TCRs clustered in the first cohort were found to also tend to co-occur in the 120 or so validation repertoires, with over 90% of cluster scores above 0. The validation cohort had no HLA typing available for a later analysis, so co-occurrence within that cohort was assessed over all 130 or so repertoires. While some public TCRs were present in many individuals, most TCR sequences turned up only very rarely across donors. A total of 150 or so TCR beta chains were listed by the study as associated with cytomegalovirus.

For this clone: Its binding antigen is unknown. One base away there is no much larger clone; base qualities are not given.

Sequenced material: PBMCs. This TCR was sampled from a woman aged 18-35 years in good health and CMV-seropositive. The sequence links TRBV4-3 to TRBJ2-3; TRBD2 agrees with 7 junctional bases. The nucleotide sequence reads TGCGCCAGCAGCCTATCAAGCGGGGGCACAGATACGCAGTATTTT. Its coded protein is CASSLSSGGTDTQYF.